This T cell receptor beta chain derives from a study of T cell responses to AZD1222 COVID-19 vaccine. The study's findings and limits: It was only a handful of AZD1222 recipients who were seropositive at baseline. Sampling captured repertoires only after the peak T cell response.

The table came from immunoSEQ multiplex PCR; TCRdb's copy has only in-frame clones and leaves some out. The repertoire has about 180,000 clones, just over 90% of them found once; the top ten carry less than 3%. In regard to this clone: Its antigen is currently unknown.

With 4 bases removed from V and 5 bases from J, the gap between germline ends came to 15 bases. Germline V gene data show CDR1 as SGHRS and CDR2 as YFSETQ. The CDR3 loop spans 15 amino acids. This receptor was identified in an adult in good health. The gene calls are TRBV5-1 and TRBJ1-4; tentative D call: TRBD1 (6 bases). The source was peripheral blood, collected on day 0 of AZD1222 vaccination. The CDR3 region has the DNA TGCGCCAGCAGCCTAACAGGGACTAAAAATGAAAAACTGTTTTTT. It translates to CASSLTGTKNEKLFF.